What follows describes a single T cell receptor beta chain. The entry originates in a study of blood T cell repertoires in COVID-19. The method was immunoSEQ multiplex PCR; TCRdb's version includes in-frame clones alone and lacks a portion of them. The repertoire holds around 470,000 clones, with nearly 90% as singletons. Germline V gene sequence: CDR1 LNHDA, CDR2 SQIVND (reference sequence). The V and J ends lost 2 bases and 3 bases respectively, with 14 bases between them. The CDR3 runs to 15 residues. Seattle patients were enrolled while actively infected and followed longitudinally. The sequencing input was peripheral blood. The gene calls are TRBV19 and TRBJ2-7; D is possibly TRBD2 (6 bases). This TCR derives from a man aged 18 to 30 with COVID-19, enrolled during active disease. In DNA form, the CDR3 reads TGTGCCAGTAGTATAACCCACCCTAGCGTCTACGAGCAGTACTTC. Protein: CASSITHPSVYEQYF.